Each of the 24 T cell receptor beta chains below was sequenced from the same sample in a study of blood T cells in healthy people across ages. A second roughly 6 to 11 cycle PCR used barcoded and J-beta primers. Each CDR3 protein gets one entry after TCRdb re-called the 5' RACE reads with MiXCR. The table includes roughly 1,800,000 distinct CDR3 sequences, just under 50% detected once. Sequencing was performed on blood. Source of these receptors: a woman aged 40 to 50 in good health.

The chain links TRBV7-2 to TRBJ1-1, with 10 bases identical to TRBD1. With 5 bases clipped from V and 3 bases from J, the junction kept 3 bases outside the gene matches. The CDR3 extends over 14 amino acids. Germline CDR1 and CDR2: SGHTA and FQGNSA. CDR3 nucleotides: TGTGCCAGCAGCCGGGACAGGGGCCACACTGAAGCTTTCTTT. Protein sequence: CASSRDRGHTEAFF.

The chain joins TRBV18 to TRBJ1-2; 9 nucleotides agree with TRBD1. The CDR3 totals 15 residues. J lost 4 bases, V lost 0 bases, and 3 bases had no gene match. Looked up from germline, CDR1 is KGHSH and CDR2 is LQKENI. The CDR3 sequence is CASSPPGTGSYGYTF. The CDR3 nucleotides are TGTGCCAGCTCACCACCCGGGACAGGGAGCTATGGCTACACCTTC.

This chain joins TRBV6-2 or TRBV6-3 and TRBJ1-1; TRBD1 matches 7 bases. This CDR3 is 15 amino acids long. V was clipped by 7 bases and J by 0 bases; unmatched bases: 8. Germline lookup yields CDR1 MNHEY and CDR2 SVGEGT. The CDR3 DNA follows: TGTGCCAGCAACGCGGGACAGCACATGAACACTGAAGCTTTCTTT. This gives the protein CASNAGQHMNTEAFF.

V usage is TRBV15 and J usage is TRBJ1-6, with a possible D match to TRBD1 (6 bases). The V end was cut by 5 bases, the J end by 7 bases, with 21 bases between. This CDR3 is built from 17 residues. Per the germline V gene, CDR1 is LNHNV and CDR2 is YYDKDF (reference sequence). DNA of the CDR3: TGTGCCACCAGCGGCCTGGTAGGGGGGTCGGTGAATTCACCCCTCCACTTT. The encoded protein is CATSGLVGGSVNSPLHF.

This clonotype was counted a few times. CDR3 bases: TGTGCCAGCAGCACGGGACAGGGATCCTCTGGGGCCAACGTCCTGACTTTC. Translating gives CASSTGQGSSGANVLTF. The chain is built from TRBV7-2 and TRBJ2-6; TRBD1 matches at 9 bases. J gave up 0 bases and V 5 bases, and 5 bases lay outside the gene matches. The CDR3 consists of 17 residues. Germline-derived CDR1 and CDR2 are SGHTA and FQGNSA.

The V gene is TRBV14, the J gene TRBJ2-1, with 7 bases aligning to TRBD1. The CDR3 covers 15 residues. CDR1 and CDR2 (germline): SGHDN, FVKESK. Unmatched junction bases numbered 5, after V lost 3 bases and J lost 3 bases. Written as DNA, the CDR3 is TGTGCCAGCAGCCATTACAGGGGCGTCTACAATGAGCAGTTCTTC. Translating it yields CASSHYRGVYNEQFF.

The chain carries TRBV20-1 and TRBJ2-5; 12 nucleotides align to TRBD2. CDR1 and CDR2 (germline): DFQATT, SNEGSKA (reference sequence). The CDR3 is 16 amino acids. V gave up 6 bases and J gave up 0 bases; unmatched junction bases: 8. The CDR3 sequence: CSAQGPSGGDQETQYF. CDR3 bases: TGCAGTGCCCAGGGCCCTAGCGGGGGGGACCAAGAGACCCAGTACTTC.

This clonotype was observed a few times. This chain uses TRBV9 with TRBJ2-1; a possible D gene is TRBD1 (6 bases). V lost 3 bases and J 3 bases, leaving 7 bases between the germline ends. Germline V gene sequence: CDR1 SGDLS, CDR2 YYNGEE. The CDR3 runs to 13 residues. The CDR3 here is CASSARGYNEQFF. In DNA form, the CDR3 reads TGTGCCAGCAGCGCCAGGGGCTACAATGAGCAGTTCTTC. Drawing the rest from reference TRBV9 and TRBJ2-1, the complete variable domain is DSGVTQTPKHLITATGQRVTLRCSPRSGDLSVYWYQQSLDQGLQFLIQYYNGEERAKGNILERFSAQQFPDLHSELNLSSLELGDSALYFCASSARGYNEQFFGPGTRLTVL.

The chain uses TRBV12-3 or TRBV12-4 and TRBJ2-5, with no clear D. Trimming shortened V by 6 bases and J by 1 base, and 9 bases separated the two germline ends. The length of the CDR3 is 13 residues. The CDR3 region is CASSRAIQETQYF. CDR3 coding DNA: TGTGCCAGCAGCAGAGCGATCCAAGAGACCCAGTACTTC.

V is TRBV27 and J is TRBJ2-4; unclear D gene. The J call may be faulty, since TRBJ2-5 better matches the DNA end. The CDR3 runs 13 residues. Germline values: CDR1 MNHEY, CDR2 SMNVEV (reference sequence). For the CDR3, the DNA is TGTGCCAGCAGGCCCCTAGGGTTGGAGACCCAGTACTTC. This translates into CASRPLGLETQYF.

The V call is TRBV20-1, the J call TRBJ1-6, with D uncertain. The CDR3 is 13 amino acids. The V end was cut by 2 bases, the J end by 7 bases, with 9 bases between. Per germline, CDR1 DFQATT and CDR2 SNEGSKA (reference sequence). CDR3 bases: TGCAGTGCTAGATTTGGGATCAATTCACCCCTCCACTTT. This translates into CSARFGINSPLHF.

V and J are TRBV28 and TRBJ2-1, with a weak D call TRBD2 (5 bases). V lost 6 bases and J lost 13, with 22 bases in between. Germline loops: CDR1 MDHEN, CDR2 SYDVKM. The CDR3 is 14 residues long. DNA of the CDR3: TGTGCCAGCAGCCCCGCTCTCGCCGGGGAGACCCAGTTCTTC. Its translation: CASSPALAGETQFF.

In its sample, this clonotype was seen a few times. This chain uses TRBV4-3 with TRBJ1-1; D is ambiguous. This CDR3 is built from 15 residues. Germline V gene sequence: CDR1 LGHNA, CDR2 YSLEER. V was shortened by 0 bases and J by 1 base, with 9 bases between the two germline ends. In nucleotides, the CDR3 is TGCGCCAGCAGCCAAGAATTTTCAGGGAACACTGAAGCTTTCTTT. As protein: CASSQEFSGNTEAFF.

There are a few counts of this clonotype. This chain uses TRBV27 with TRBJ2-1; 11 bases agree with TRBD1. Trimming removed 0 bases from V and 7 bases from J; junction bases left unmatched: 2. This CDR3 comprises 15 residues. Germline V gives CDR1 MNHEY, CDR2 SMNVEV (reference sequence). CDR3 nucleotides: TGTGCCAGCAGTTTATCGCGGGACAGGGGGAATGAGCAGTTCTTC. As protein: CASSLSRDRGNEQFF.

This clonotype has a handful of counts. The V call is TRBV20-1, the J call TRBJ2-7; D is unresolved. Germline CDR1 DFQATT, CDR2 SNEGSKA (reference sequence). CDR3 length: 15 amino acids. Trimming pared 4 bases from V and 2 bases from J, leaving 18 bases between. Here the CDR3 reads CSATSTSSTPYEQYF. The CDR3, as DNA: TGCAGTGCTACATCCACCAGTTCAACCCCCTACGAGCAGTACTTC.

The V gene is TRBV6-5, the J gene TRBJ1-4; D is unclear. V was trimmed by 2 bases and J by 3 bases, leaving 10 bases between them. The CDR3 loop spans 15 amino acids. Germline V lookup: CDR1 MNHEY, CDR2 SVGAGI. This chain's CDR3 is CASSYDKDPNEKLFF. As DNA, the CDR3 is TGTGCCAGCAGTTACGACAAGGACCCTAATGAAAAACTGTTTTTT.

This clonotype was observed a few times. The genes are TRBV5-1 and TRBJ2-1; 11 nucleotides align to TRBD2. The CDR3 is 17 residues long. CDR1 SGHRS and CDR2 YFSETQ come from the germline V gene. Trimming cost V 3 bases and J 6 bases; bases outside gene matches: 11. The CDR3 here is CASSSSLLAGGFNEQFF. DNA of the CDR3: TGCGCCAGCAGCTCCTCTCTCCTAGCGGGGGGATTCAATGAGCAGTTCTTC.

This clonotype was counted between two and nine times. CDR3 in DNA: TGTGCCAGCAGCTTTGACAGCGGGGGTGTCAATGAGCAGTTCTTC. Its translation is CASSFDSGGVNEQFF. The chain has TRBV7-2 and TRBJ2-1; 8 positions agree with TRBD2. Germline V CDR1 and CDR2: SGHTA, FQGNSA. The CDR3 covers 15 residues. Trimming at V came to 3 bases and at J to 6 bases, leaving 7 bases not matched to a gene.

This clonotype appeared a few times. The V and J genes are TRBV4-3 and TRBJ2-3; 13 bases align to TRBD2. Germline assignment: CDR1 LGHNA and CDR2 YSLEER. With 0 bases clipped from V and 5 bases from J, the junction kept 5 bases outside the gene matches. The CDR3 runs to 17 residues. Here the CDR3 DNA reads TGCGCCAGCAGCCAAGATATAGGACTAGCGGGGGTAGATACGCAGTATTTT. The encoded protein is CASSQDIGLAGVDTQYF.

Only a few counts were recorded for this clonotype. The V call is TRBV15, the J call TRBJ2-4; unclear D gene. Germline loops: CDR1 LNHNV, CDR2 YYDKDF (reference sequence). Deletions cut 4 bases from V and 0 bases from J, with 10 bases between. The CDR3 has 15 amino acids. The CDR3 sequence: CATSKAVIAKNIQYF. CDR3 nucleotide sequence: TGTGCCACCAGCAAAGCAGTGATAGCCAAAAACATTCAGTACTTC.

The V gene is TRBV6-1, the J gene TRBJ1-2; TRBD1 might be the D (5 bases). The germline V and J ends were trimmed by 6 bases and 4 bases, with 21 bases remaining between them. The CDR3 loop spans 16 amino acids. Germline V CDR1 and CDR2: MNHNS, SASEGT. The CDR3 DNA is TGTGCCAGCAGCGTCGGGACGGGCCCAACCACCTATGGCTACACCTTC. This encodes CASSVGTGPTTYGYTF.

This clonotype has more than one count but fewer than ten. The chain combines TRBV20-1 with TRBJ2-5, with 10 bases identical to TRBD2. CDR3 length: 15 amino acids. Losses at the gene ends were 5 bases for V and 0 bases for J; bases not matched to a gene: 6. Germline CDR1 reads DFQATT; CDR2 reads SNEGSKA (reference sequence). The CDR3 spells CSACRTSGDQETQYF. Here the CDR3 DNA reads TGCAGTGCTTGCCGGACTAGCGGAGACCAAGAGACCCAGTACTTC.

This chain connects TRBV6-6 to TRBJ2-7; 7 bases line up with TRBD1. Germline CDR1 MNHNY, CDR2 SVGAGI (reference sequence). CDR3 size: 15 residues. The V and J ends lost 6 bases and 1 base, in that order; junction bases with no gene match: 9. This CDR3 reads CASRVQGTKSYEQYF. The DNA for the CDR3 is TGTGCCAGCAGAGTACAGGGGACAAAGTCCTACGAGCAGTACTTC.

About this clonotype: The junction differs from germline at one of its ends, possibly a read error. The chain employs TRBV4-3 and TRBJ2-1, with D perhaps matching TRBD1 or TRBD2 (5 bases each). The CDR3 loop spans 17 amino acids. CDR1 and CDR2 (germline): LGHNA, YSLEER. CDR3 amino acids: CASSQGLGTGSYDEQFF. The CDR3, as DNA: TGCGCCAGCAGCCAAGGATTAGGGACGGGGTCCTACGATGAGCAGTTCTTC.